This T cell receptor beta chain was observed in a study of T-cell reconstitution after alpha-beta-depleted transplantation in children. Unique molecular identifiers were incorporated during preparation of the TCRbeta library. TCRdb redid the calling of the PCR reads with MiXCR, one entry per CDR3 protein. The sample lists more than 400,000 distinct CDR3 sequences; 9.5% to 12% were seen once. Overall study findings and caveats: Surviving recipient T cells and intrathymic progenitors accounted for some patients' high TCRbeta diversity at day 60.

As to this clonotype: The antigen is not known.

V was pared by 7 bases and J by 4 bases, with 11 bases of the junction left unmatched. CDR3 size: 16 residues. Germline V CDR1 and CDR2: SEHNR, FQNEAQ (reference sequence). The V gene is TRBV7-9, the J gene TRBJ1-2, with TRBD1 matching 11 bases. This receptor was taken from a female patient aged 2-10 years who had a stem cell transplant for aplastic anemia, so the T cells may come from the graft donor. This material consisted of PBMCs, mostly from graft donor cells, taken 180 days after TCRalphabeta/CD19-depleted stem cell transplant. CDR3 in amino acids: CASTLDRGPGGYGYTF. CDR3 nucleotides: TGTGCCAGCACCTTGGACAGGGGGCCCGGTGGCTATGGCTACACCTTC.